The rows below give T cell receptor beta chains drawn from one sample of a study of OX40 agonist ivuxolimab in advanced cancers. Profiling relied on immunoSEQ multiplex PCR, and the TCRdb table lists in-frame clones only, not all of them. The sample lists around 100,000 clones; 75% to 95% were seen once. Here the sequenced sample was CD4+ or CD8+ T cells sorted from blood, taken in a trial of the OX40 agonist ivuxolimab. All receptors derive from an adult with an advanced solid tumor such as melanoma, head and neck, liver or kidney cancer. CDR3s include the opening cysteine and the closing phenylalanine or tryptophan. The D gene is left open where the match is weak. Size is stated for part of the rows, as once, few or many counts, or as a class when the clone is expanded.

size	D	V	J	CDR3	DNA
NA	NA	TRBV10-3	TRBJ2-3	CAISPSTDTQYF	TGTGCAATCTCGCCTAGCACAGATACGCAGTATTTT
NA	NA	TRBV28	TRBJ2-3	CASSLRPPSTDTQYF	TGTGCCAGCAGTCTGAGACCCCCGAGCACAGATACGCAGTATTTT
NA	NA	TRBV28	TRBJ1-2	CASSPRHRTNYGYTF	TGTGCCAGCAGCCCTAGACACAGAACTAACTATGGCTACACCTTC
few	NA	TRBV20-1	TRBJ2-1	CSAGRNEQFF	TGCAGTGCGGGGAGGAATGAGCAGTTCTTC
NA	TRBD2	TRBV5-4	TRBJ2-7	CASSPTAGPYEQYF	TGTGCCAGCAGCCCTACAGCGGGGCCCTACGAGCAGTACTTC
NA	NA	TRBV5-6	TRBJ2-7	CASSQGTNTYEQYF	TGTGCCAGTTCTCAGGGGACTAATACCTACGAGCAGTACTTC
NA	NA	TRBV7-9	TRBJ1-4	CASSVDAPRGEKLFF	TGTGCCAGCAGCGTAGACGCCCCCCGGGGTGAAAAACTGTTTTTT
NA	TRBD2	TRBV7-2	TRBJ2-7	CASSLEGGRAYEQYF	TGTGCCAGCAGCTTAGAGGGTGGGAGGGCCTACGAGCAGTACTTC
NA	NA	TRBV4-3	TRBJ1-4	CASSQDRDTGGFATNEKLFF	TGCGCCAGCAGCCAAGATCGGGACACCGGAGGCTTCGCAACTAATGAAAAACTGTTTTTT
NA	TRBD1	TRBV5-1	TRBJ2-1	CASSLYRGNNEQFF	TGCGCCAGCAGCTTGTACAGGGGAAACAATGAGCAGTTCTTC
once	NA	TRBV7-9	TRBJ1-4	CASSLGSQGNEKLFF	TGTGCCAGCAGCTTAGGAAGTCAGGGAAATGAAAAACTGTTTTTT
NA	NA	TRBV4-3	TRBJ2-1	CASSQANGNGYNEQFF	TGCGCCAGCAGCCAAGCGAACGGGAACGGGTACAATGAGCAGTTCTTC
NA	TRBD2	TRBV5-4	TRBJ2-2	CASSPTSGGNTGELFF	TGTGCCAGCAGCCCGACTAGCGGGGGAAACACCGGGGAGCTGTTTTTT
NA	NA	TRBV10-3	TRBJ2-1	CAISEQTSSYNEQFF	TGTGCCATCAGTGAGCAAACTAGCTCCTACAATGAGCAGTTCTTC